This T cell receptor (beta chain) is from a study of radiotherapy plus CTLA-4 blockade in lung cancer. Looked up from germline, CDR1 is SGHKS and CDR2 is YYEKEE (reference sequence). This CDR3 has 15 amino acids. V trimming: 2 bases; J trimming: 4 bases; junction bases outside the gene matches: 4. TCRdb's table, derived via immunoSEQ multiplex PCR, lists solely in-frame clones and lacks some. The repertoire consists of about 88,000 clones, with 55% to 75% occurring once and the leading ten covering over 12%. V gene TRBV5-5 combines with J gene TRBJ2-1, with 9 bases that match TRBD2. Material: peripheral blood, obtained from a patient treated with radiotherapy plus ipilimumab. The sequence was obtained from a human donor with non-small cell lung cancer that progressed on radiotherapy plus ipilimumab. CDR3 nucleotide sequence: TGTGCCAGCAGCTTTGGGCTAGCGGGGTACAATGAGCAGTTCTTC. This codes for CASSFGLAGYNEQFF.